The clone carrying this T cell receptor beta chain was recorded a few times. Its antigen remains unidentified. With a J-beta primer mix and a sample-barcoded 5' primer, a second PCR ran about 7 to 12 cycles. Each cDNA molecule carried a tag from a template-switch adaptor that contained 12 random nucleotides. TCRdb reanalysed the 5' RACE reads using MiXCR and keeps one entry per CDR3 protein. Of roughly 1.7 million distinct CDR3 sequences in the sample, 34% are singletons; the top ten hold about 11%. The data belong to a study of blood T cells in healthy people across ages. This CDR3 comprises 16 residues. Trimming took off 0 bases at V and 5 bases at J, with 19 bases between the two ends. Germline V gene sequence: CDR1 DFQATT, CDR2 SNEGSKA (reference sequence). Regarding the study as a whole: It was the long-lived donors that had more naive CD4+ cells and higher diversity than aged donors. A roughly linear fall in TCR beta diversity per million T cells was seen with increasing age.

The chain employs TRBV20-1 and TRBJ1-1, with D hard to call. Sequencing was carried out using blood. The origin of this receptor is a woman aged 25-40 years in good health. This CDR3 is CSARDSIGSLRTEAFF. CDR3 sequence (DNA): TGCAGTGCTAGAGATTCGATAGGGTCTTTGAGGACTGAAGCTTTCTTT.